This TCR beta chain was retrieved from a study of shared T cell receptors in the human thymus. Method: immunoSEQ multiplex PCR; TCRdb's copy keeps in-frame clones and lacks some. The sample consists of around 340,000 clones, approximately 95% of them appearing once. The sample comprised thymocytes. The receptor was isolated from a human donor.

The DNA for the CDR3 is TGCGCCAGCAGCCAAGGGGCAGGGACCGGCAATGAGCAGTTCTTC. It codes for CASSQGAGTGNEQFF. The chain carries TRBV4-1 and TRBJ2-1, with D perhaps TRBD1 or TRBD2 (5 bases each). The germline V and J ends were trimmed by 1 base and 6 bases, with 13 bases remaining between them. The CDR3 totals 15 residues. Per the germline V gene, CDR1 is MGHRA and CDR2 is YSYEKL.